The T cell receptor (beta chain) under discussion was sequenced for a study of PD-1 blockade in classical Hodgkin lymphoma. Study-wide points: What drove the repertoire differences, possibly disease activity or prior therapy, has not been defined. CD4+ TCR diversity, unlike CD8+, climbed significantly by C4D1. According to reports, newly diagnosed patients had lower baseline TCR diversity than healthy donors, and relapsed/refractory patients had lower baseline TCR diversity still.

This CDR3 is built from 15 residues. The V end lost 6 bases, the J end lost 1 base, and 13 bases lay between the germline ends. From germline, CDR1 is SGDLS and CDR2 YYNGEE. Points on this clone: Its antigen is not identified.

Assay: immunoSEQ multiplex PCR; the TCRdb copy retains only in-frame clones and omits some. Altogether tens of thousands of clones are present, around 80% being singletons, with the ten largest covering around a third. Regarding time point: cycle 4 day 1 (C4D1), after 6 weeks of nivolumab. Every patient had relapsed following autologous stem cell transplantation, and cohorts differed in brentuximab vedotin exposure. This sequence joins TRBV9 and TRBJ2-2; tentative D call: TRBD2 (7 bases). The specimen comprised peripheral blood mononuclear cells (PBMCs), sampled before the fourth cycle of nivolumab. The source is a human donor with classical Hodgkin lymphoma. CDR3 loop: CASTLGGQNTGELFF. In nucleotides, the CDR3 is TGTGCCAGCACCCTCGGGGGGCAGAACACCGGGGAGCTGTTTTTT.